One sample yielded the 3 T cell receptor beta chains listed below, sequenced in a study of T cell repertoires in cytomegalovirus infection. TCRdb reprocessed the reads with MiXCR, giving one entry per CDR3 protein. This repertoire shows under 350,000 distinct CDR3 sequences, around 9.5% found once; its top ten account for about 4.5%. The source material was PBMCs. These receptors were taken from a human donor in good health (CMV status not recorded). Some clones in this sample may be carry-over from other donors' samples.

This clonotype has a count of ten or more. The rearrangement links TRBV7-2 to TRBJ2-7; 9 positions agree with TRBD2. Germline CDR1 reads SGHTA; CDR2 reads FQGNSA. J was trimmed by 5 bases and V by 6 bases; bases with no gene match: 11. The CDR3 sequence is 15 residues long. CDR3: CASRKEGGGVNEQYF. The CDR3 region has the DNA TGTGCCAGCAGAAAAGAGGGCGGGGGGGTTAACGAGCAGTACTTC.

This clonotype was observed at least ten times. The V gene is TRBV7-2, the J gene TRBJ2-5; D gene uncertain. V dropped 1 base and J dropped 7 bases, with 10 bases sitting between them. The CDR3 extends over 13 amino acids. Germline V gene data show CDR1 as SGHTA and CDR2 as FQGNSA. CDR3 region: CASSLGGRMTQYF. The CDR3 region has the DNA TGTGCCAGCAGCTTAGGTGGGCGGATGACCCAGTACTTC. Filled out from reference TRBV7-2 and TRBJ2-5, the complete variable domain reads GAGVSQSPSNKVTEKGKDVELRCDPISGHTALYWYRQSLGQGLEFLIYFQGNSAPDKSGLPSDRFSAERTGGSVSTLTIQRTQQEDSAVYLCASSLGGRMTQYFGPGTRLLVL.

This clonotype was counted many times. The chain uses TRBV7-2 and TRBJ1-1; D call uncertain. Germline V lookup: CDR1 SGHTA, CDR2 FQGNSA. CDR3 size: 16 residues. Trimming shortened V by 2 bases and J by 1 base, and 14 bases separated the two germline ends. The CDR3 bases are TGTGCCAGCAGCTTAATACCGATGCCACCGAACACTGAAGCTTTCTTT. Translated: CASSLIPMPPNTEAFF.